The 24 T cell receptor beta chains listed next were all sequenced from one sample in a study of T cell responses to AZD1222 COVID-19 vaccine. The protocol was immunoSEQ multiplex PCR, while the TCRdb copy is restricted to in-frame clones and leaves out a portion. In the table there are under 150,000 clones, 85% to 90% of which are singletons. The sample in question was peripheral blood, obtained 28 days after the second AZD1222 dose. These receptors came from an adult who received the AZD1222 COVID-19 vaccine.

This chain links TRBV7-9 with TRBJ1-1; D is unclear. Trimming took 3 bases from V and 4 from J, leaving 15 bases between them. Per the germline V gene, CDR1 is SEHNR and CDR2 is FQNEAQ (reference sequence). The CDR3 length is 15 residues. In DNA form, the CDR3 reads TGTGCCAGCAGCTTCCCGGGCAGGCGTGTCACTGAAGCTTTCTTT. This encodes CASSFPGRRVTEAFF.

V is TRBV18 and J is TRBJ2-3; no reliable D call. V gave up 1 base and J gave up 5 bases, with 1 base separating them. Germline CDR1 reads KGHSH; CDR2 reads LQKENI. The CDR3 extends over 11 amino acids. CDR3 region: CASSPQDTQYF. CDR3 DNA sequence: TGTGCCAGCTCACCACAAGATACGCAGTATTTT.

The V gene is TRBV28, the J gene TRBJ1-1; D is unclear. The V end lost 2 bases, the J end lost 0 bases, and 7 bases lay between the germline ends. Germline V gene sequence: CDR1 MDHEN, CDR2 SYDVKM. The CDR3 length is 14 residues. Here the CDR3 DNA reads TGTGCCAGCAGTTTAAATCCCCTGAACACTGAAGCTTTCTTT. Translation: CASSLNPLNTEAFF. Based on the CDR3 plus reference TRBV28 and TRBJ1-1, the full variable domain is DVKVTQSSRYLVKRTGEKVFLECVQDMDHENMFWYRQDPGLGLRLIYFSYDVKMKEKGDIPEGYSVSREKKERFSLILESASTNQTSMYLCASSLNPLNTEAFFGQGTRLTVV.

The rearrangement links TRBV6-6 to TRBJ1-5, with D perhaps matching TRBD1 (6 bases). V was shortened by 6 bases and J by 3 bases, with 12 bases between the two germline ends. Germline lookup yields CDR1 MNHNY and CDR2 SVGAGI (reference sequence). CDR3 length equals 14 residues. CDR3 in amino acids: CASRAGGNNQPQHF. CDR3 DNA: TGTGCCAGCAGGGCGGGGGGCAACAATCAGCCCCAGCATTTT.

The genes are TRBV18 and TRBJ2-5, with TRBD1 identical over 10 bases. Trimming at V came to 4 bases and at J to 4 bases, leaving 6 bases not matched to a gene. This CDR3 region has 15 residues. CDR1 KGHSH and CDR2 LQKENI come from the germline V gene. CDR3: CASSHRDRGIETQYF. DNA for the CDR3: TGTGCCAGCTCACACCGGGACAGGGGTATAGAGACCCAGTACTTC.

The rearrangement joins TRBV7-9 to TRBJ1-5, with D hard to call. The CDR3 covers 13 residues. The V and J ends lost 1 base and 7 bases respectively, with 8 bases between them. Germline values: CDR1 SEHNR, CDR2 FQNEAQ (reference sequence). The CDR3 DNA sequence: TGTGCCAGCAGCTTAGAGGGTGAACAGCCCCAGCATTTT. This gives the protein CASSLEGEQPQHF.

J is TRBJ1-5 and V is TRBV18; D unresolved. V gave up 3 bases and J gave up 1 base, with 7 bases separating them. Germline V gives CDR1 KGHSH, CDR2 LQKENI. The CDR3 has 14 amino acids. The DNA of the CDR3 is TGTGCCAGCTCACCCCAGGAGAGCAATCAGCCCCAGCATTTT. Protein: CASSPQESNQPQHF.

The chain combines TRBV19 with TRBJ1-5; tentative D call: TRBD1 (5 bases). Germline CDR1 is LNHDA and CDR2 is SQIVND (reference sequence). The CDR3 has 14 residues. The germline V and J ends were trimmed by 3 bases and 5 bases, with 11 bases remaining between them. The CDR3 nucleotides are TGTGCCAGTAGTATCGTCGGGGGTGATCAGCCCCAGCATTTT. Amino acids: CASSIVGGDQPQHF.

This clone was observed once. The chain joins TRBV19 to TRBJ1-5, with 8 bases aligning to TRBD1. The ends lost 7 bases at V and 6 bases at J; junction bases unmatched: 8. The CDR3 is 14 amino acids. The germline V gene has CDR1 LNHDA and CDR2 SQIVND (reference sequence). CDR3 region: CASKWQGAAQPQHF. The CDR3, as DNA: TGTGCCAGTAAATGGCAGGGGGCTGCTCAGCCCCAGCATTTT.

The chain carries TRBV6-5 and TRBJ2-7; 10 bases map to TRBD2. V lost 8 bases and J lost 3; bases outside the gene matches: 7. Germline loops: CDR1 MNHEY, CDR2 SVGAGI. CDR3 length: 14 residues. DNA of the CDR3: TGTGCCAGCTCTCGTAGCGGGGGGATCTACGAGCAGTACTTC. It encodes CASSRSGGIYEQYF.

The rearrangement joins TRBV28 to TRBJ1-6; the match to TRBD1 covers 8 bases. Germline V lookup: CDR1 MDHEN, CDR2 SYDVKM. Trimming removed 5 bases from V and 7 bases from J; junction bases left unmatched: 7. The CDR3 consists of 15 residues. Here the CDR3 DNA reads TGTGCCAGCAGTGTAGAACAGGGGGGGAATTCACCCCTCCACTTT. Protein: CASSVEQGGNSPLHF.

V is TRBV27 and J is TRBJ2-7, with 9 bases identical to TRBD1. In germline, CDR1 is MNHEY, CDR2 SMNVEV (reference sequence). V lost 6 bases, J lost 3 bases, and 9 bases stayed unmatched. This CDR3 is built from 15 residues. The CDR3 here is CASSSFGTGNYEQYV. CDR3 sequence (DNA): TGTGCCAGCAGCTCCTTCGGGACAGGGAACTACGAGCAGTACGTC.

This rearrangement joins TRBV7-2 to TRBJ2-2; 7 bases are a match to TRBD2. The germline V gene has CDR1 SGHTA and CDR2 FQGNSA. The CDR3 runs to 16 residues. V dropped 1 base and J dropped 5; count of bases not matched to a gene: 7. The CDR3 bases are TGTGCCAGCAGCTTAGAAGGCGGGAGACGTACCGGGGAGCTGTTTTTT. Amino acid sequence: CASSLEGGRRTGELFF.

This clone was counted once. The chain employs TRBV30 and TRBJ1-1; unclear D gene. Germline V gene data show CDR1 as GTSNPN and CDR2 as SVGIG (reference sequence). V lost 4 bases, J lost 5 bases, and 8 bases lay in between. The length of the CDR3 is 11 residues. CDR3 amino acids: CAWIWRTEAFF. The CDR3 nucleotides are TGTGCCTGGATTTGGCGAACTGAAGCTTTCTTT.

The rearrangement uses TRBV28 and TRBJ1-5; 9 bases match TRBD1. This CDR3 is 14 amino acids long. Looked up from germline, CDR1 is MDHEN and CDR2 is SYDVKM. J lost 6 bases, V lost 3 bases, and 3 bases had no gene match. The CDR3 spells CASSLGGQGQPQHF. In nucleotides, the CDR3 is TGTGCCAGCAGTTTGGGGGGACAGGGTCAGCCCCAGCATTTT.

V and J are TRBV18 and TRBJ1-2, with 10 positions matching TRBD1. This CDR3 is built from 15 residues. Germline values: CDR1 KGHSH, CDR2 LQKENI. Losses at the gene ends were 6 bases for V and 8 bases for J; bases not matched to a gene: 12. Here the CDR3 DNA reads TGTGCCAGCTCCCCCGCGACAGGGGGCAGGGGAGGCTACACCTTC. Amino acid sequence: CASSPATGGRGGYTF.

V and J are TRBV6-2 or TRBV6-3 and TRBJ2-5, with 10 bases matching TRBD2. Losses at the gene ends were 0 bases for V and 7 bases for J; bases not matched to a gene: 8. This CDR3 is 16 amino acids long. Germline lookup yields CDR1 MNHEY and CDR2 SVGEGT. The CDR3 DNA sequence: TGTGCCAGCAGTTACTCCGGGACTAGCGTGGGGGGGACCCAGTACTTC. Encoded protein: CASSYSGTSVGGTQYF.

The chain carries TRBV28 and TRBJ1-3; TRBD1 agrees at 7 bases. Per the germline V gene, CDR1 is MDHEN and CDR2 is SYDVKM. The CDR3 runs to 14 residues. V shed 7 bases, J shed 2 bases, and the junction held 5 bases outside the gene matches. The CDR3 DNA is TGTGCCAGCACCCCGACAGGGCCTGGAAACACCATATATTTT. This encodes CASTPTGPGNTIYF.

The CDR3 sequence: CASSERGSSRSGANVLTF. CDR3 coding DNA: TGTGCCAGCAGTGAAAGGGGCAGTTCTCGCTCTGGGGCCAACGTCCTGACTTTC. The V call is TRBV25-1, the J call TRBJ2-6; D is possibly TRBD1 (5 bases). Germline V gives CDR1 MGHDK, CDR2 SYGVNS. V was shortened by 2 bases and J by 0 bases, with 14 bases between the two germline ends. This CDR3 has 18 residues.

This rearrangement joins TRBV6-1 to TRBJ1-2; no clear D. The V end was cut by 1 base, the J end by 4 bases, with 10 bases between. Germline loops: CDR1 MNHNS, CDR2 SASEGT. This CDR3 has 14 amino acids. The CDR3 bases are TGTGCCAGCAGTGAAGGAGGTGGTTTCTATGGCTACACCTTC. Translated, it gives CASSEGGGFYGYTF.

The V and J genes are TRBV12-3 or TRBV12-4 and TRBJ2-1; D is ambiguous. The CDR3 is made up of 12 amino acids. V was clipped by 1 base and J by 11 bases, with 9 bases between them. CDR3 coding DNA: TGTGCCAGCAGTTTAGTGTCGAGACAGCAGTTCTTC. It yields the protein CASSLVSRQQFF.

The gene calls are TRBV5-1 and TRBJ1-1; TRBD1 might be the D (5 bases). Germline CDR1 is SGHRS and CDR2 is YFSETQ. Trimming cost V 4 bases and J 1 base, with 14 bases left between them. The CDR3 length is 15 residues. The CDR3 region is CASSLRDGGNTEAFF. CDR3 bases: TGCGCCAGCAGCCTCCGGGACGGGGGGAACACTGAAGCTTTCTTT.

CDR3 DNA: TGTGCCACCAGGGACGGAGTGAACACCGGGGAGCTGTTTTTT. It is translated as CATRDGVNTGELFF. The chain has TRBV15 and TRBJ2-2; D call uncertain. V was shortened by 6 bases and J by 1 base, with 9 bases between the two germline ends. The CDR3 spans 14 residues. Germline CDR1 LNHNV, CDR2 YYDKDF (reference sequence).

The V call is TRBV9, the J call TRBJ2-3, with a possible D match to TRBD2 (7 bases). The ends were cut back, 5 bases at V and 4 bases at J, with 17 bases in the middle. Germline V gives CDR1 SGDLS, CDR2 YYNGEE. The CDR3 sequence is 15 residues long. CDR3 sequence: CASSEWGGYSDTQYF. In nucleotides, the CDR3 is TGTGCCAGCAGTGAGTGGGGGGGCTACTCAGATACGCAGTATTTT. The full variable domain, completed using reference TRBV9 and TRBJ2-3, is DSGVTQTPKHLITATGQRVTLRCSPRSGDLSVYWYQQSLDQGLQFLIQYYNGEERAKGNILERFSAQQFPDLHSELNLSSLELGDSALYFCASSEWGGYSDTQYFGPGTRLTVL.